This T cell receptor (beta chain) was sequenced for a study of cytomegalovirus exposure and HLA in healthy donors. The wider study: Unique TCRs from HLA-typed donors, 80 million to 100 million of them, were held in an early data release.

60 Vbeta and 13 Jbeta primers were used in PCR. TCRdb's table, derived via immunoSEQ multiplex PCR, lists solely in-frame clones and lacks some. Of some 83,000 clones listed, less than 85% are singletons. As concerns this clone: Antigen: not known.

General study results and limits: Analysis performed later found more than 15,000 TCR beta sequences associated with HLA alleles at 0.05 false discovery rate.

Germline CDR1 SGHRS, CDR2 YFSETQ. The CDR3 is made up of 16 amino acids. Germline trimming cut 4 bases from V and 6 bases from J; bases unmatched to any gene: 10. The chain joins TRBV5-1 to TRBJ2-1; 10 bases align to TRBD1. This TCR came from a man aged 55-75 years in good health and CMV-seronegative. Sequenced: PBMCs. The CDR3 DNA sequence: TGCGCCAGCAGCAGCAGACAGGGGGCGGTGGTCAATGAGCAGTTCTTC. It is translated as CASSSRQGAVVNEQFF. The full variable domain, its missing parts supplied by reference TRBV5-1 and TRBJ2-1, is KAGVTQTPRYLIKTRGQQVTLSCSPISGHRSVSWYQQTPGQGLQFLFEYFSETQRNKGNFPGRFSGRQFSNSRSEMNVSTLELGDSALYLCASSSRQGAVVNEQFFGPGTRLTVL.